This passage covers 13 T cell receptor beta chains from one sample sequenced in a study of cytomegalovirus exposure and HLA in healthy donors. PCR involved 60 Vbeta and 13 Jbeta primers. The method was immunoSEQ multiplex PCR; TCRdb's version includes in-frame clones alone and lacks a portion of them. The table includes some 67,000 clones, about three quarters detected once. The specimen sequenced was PBMCs. The receptors were sampled from a man aged 35 to 55 in good health and CMV-seronegative.

The chain couples TRBV18 to TRBJ1-3; 10 bases are shared with TRBD1. Germline-derived CDR1 and CDR2 are KGHSH and LQKENI. CDR3 length equals 17 residues. J lost 4 bases, V lost 4 bases, and 10 bases had no gene match. CDR3 protein: CASSLRQGAGGGNTIYF. CDR3 in DNA: TGTGCCAGCTCACTTCGACAGGGGGCAGGCGGCGGAAACACCATATATTTT.

This clone was found a few times. The chain links TRBV4-1 to TRBJ1-5; D remains ambiguous. The germline gives CDR1 MGHRA, CDR2 YSYEKL. The ends were cut back, 3 bases at V and 7 bases at J, with 10 bases in the middle. The CDR3 is 13 amino acids. The CDR3 sequence is CASSQARQQPQHF. In nucleotides, the CDR3 is TGCGCCAGCAGCCAGGCCCGACAACAGCCCCAGCATTTT.

This rearrangement joins TRBV19 to TRBJ2-1; no clear D gene. Trimming shortened V by 3 bases and J by 0 bases, and 15 bases separated the two germline ends. From germline, CDR1 is LNHDA and CDR2 SQIVND (reference sequence). The CDR3 loop spans 17 amino acids. The CDR3 bases are TGTGCCAGTAGTATTTATACAGTCCTAAGCTCCTACAATGAGCAGTTCTTC. This sequence encodes CASSIYTVLSSYNEQFF.

This chain joins TRBV7-9 and TRBJ1-3, with D uncertain. The CDR3 has 15 amino acids. The germline CDR1 and CDR2 sequences are SEHNR and FQNEAQ (reference sequence). The V gene lost 1 base and the J gene lost 4 bases, with 11 bases spanning the gap. For the CDR3, the DNA is TGTGCCAGCAGCTTAGGAGCTGTTTCCGGAAACACCATATATTTT. Its protein product is CASSLGAVSGNTIYF. The whole variable domain, remainder taken from reference TRBV7-9 and TRBJ1-3, is DTGVSQNPRHKITKRGQNVTFRCDPISEHNRLYWYRQTLGQGPEFLTYFQNEAQLEKSRLLSDRFSAERPKGSFSTLEIQRTEQGDSAMYLCASSLGAVSGNTIYFGEGSWLTVV.

The J gene is TRBJ2-1, the V gene TRBV25-1; D remains unclear. Germline CDR1 is MGHDK and CDR2 is SYGVNS. The V end lost 6 bases, the J end lost 0 bases, and 15 bases lay between the germline ends. The CDR3 runs 16 residues. CDR3 sequence reads: CASRNSGFSSYNEQFF. The CDR3 region has the DNA TGTGCCAGCAGGAACTCGGGTTTTAGCTCCTACAATGAGCAGTTCTTC.

The chain uses TRBV7-8 and TRBJ2-7; D perhaps matches TRBD1 (6 bases). Per the germline V gene, CDR1 is SGHVS and CDR2 is FQNEAQ. V gave up 5 bases and J gave up 3 bases, with 11 bases separating them. CDR3 size: 13 residues. CDR3 protein: CASSPGQIYEQYF. The CDR3 nucleotides read TGTGCCAGCAGCCCTGGACAGATCTACGAGCAGTACTTC.

The DNA for the CDR3 is TGTGCCAGCAGTTTATCGGCAGGGGGCGGCGAGCAGTACTTC. This codes for CASSLSAGGGEQYF. The V call is TRBV27, the J call TRBJ2-7; 8 bases align to TRBD1. The junction had 4 bases not matched to a gene; V was cut back by 0 bases and J by 6 bases. Germline V lookup: CDR1 MNHEY, CDR2 SMNVEV (reference sequence). The CDR3 runs 14 residues.

This clone has just a few counts. The V and J genes are TRBV28 and TRBJ2-6, with D possibly TRBD2 on 6 matching bases. The CDR3 runs to 16 residues. V was shortened by 8 bases and J by 1 base, with 15 bases between the two germline ends. CDR1 is MDHEN and CDR2 is SYDVKM in the germline V gene. The CDR3 reads CASRTEGKSGANVLTF. As DNA, the CDR3 is TGTGCCAGCCGAACGGAGGGGAAGTCTGGGGCCAACGTCCTGACTTTC.

The CDR3 region is CASSIGGVNYEQYF. The CDR3 bases are TGTGCCAGTAGTATCGGGGGAGTCAACTACGAGCAGTACTTC. The V gene is TRBV19, the J gene TRBJ2-7; D might be TRBD2 (6 bases). CDR1 and CDR2 (germline): LNHDA, SQIVND (reference sequence). There are 14 residues in the CDR3. Trimming took 3 bases from V and 3 from J, leaving 12 bases between them. The whole variable domain, remainder taken from reference TRBV19 and TRBJ2-7, is DGGITQSPKYLFRKEGQNVTLSCEQNLNHDAMYWYRQDPGQGLRLIYYSQIVNDFQKGDIAEGYSVSREKKESFPLTVTSAQKNPTAFYLCASSIGGVNYEQYFGPGTRLTVT.

The chain links TRBV7-9 to TRBJ2-4, with no clear D. The CDR3 length is 12 residues. CDR1 SEHNR and CDR2 FQNEAQ come from the germline V gene (reference sequence). The V and J ends lost 2 bases and 7 bases respectively, with 6 bases between them. The CDR3 region is CASSLIQNIQYF. For the CDR3, the DNA is TGTGCCAGCAGCTTAATACAGAACATTCAGTACTTC.

The chain employs TRBV7-2 and TRBJ2-7; tentatively, D is TRBD2 (5 bases). V was clipped by 1 base and J by 3 bases, with 10 bases between them. This CDR3 has 14 amino acids. Germline V gives CDR1 SGHTA, CDR2 FQGNSA. The DNA of the CDR3 is TGTGCCAGCAGCTTAGGGCCGGCGGGCTACGAGCAGTACTTC. This translates into CASSLGPAGYEQYF.

The chain links TRBV7-2 to TRBJ2-1, with 8 bases aligning to TRBD2. J gave up 7 bases and V 2 bases, and 10 bases lay outside the gene matches. This CDR3 comprises 16 residues. The germline V gene encodes CDR1 SGHTA and CDR2 FQGNSA. The CDR3 DNA reads TGTGCCAGCAGCTTACAGGCCCAGGTAGCGGGGAATGAGCAGTTCTTC. This encodes CASSLQAQVAGNEQFF.

By share, this clone ranks as medium-sized. The chain has TRBV2 and TRBJ2-1; 8 positions agree with TRBD1. V dropped 5 bases and J dropped 6; count of bases not matched to a gene: 12. The CDR3 contains 16 residues. In germline, CDR1 is SNHLY, CDR2 FYNNEI. DNA of the CDR3: TGTGCCAGCAGTACCACCAGGGGGCGAGGTCGCAATGAGCAGTTCTTC. Translation gives CASSTTRGRGRNEQFF.